Here is one T cell receptor (beta chain) with its context. This sample is drawn from a study of cytomegalovirus exposure and HLA in healthy donors. The CDR3 contains 16 residues. Primers included in the PCR were 60 Vbeta and 13 Jbeta primers. TCRdb keeps only in-frame clones here, not all; method: immunoSEQ multiplex PCR. The sample lists some 110,000 clones, about 81% occurring once. V usage is TRBV1 and J usage is TRBJ2-5; TRBD2, the table's D call, was not compared with the DNA. TRBV1 is assigned pseudogene status. Sequencing used PBMCs. The sequence was obtained from a young woman in good health and CMV-seronegative. The chain's CDR3 is CTSSQDPAGGEETQYF. The CDR3 DNA follows: TGCACCAGCAGCCAAGATCCCGCGGGAGGTGAAGAGACCCAGTACTTC.